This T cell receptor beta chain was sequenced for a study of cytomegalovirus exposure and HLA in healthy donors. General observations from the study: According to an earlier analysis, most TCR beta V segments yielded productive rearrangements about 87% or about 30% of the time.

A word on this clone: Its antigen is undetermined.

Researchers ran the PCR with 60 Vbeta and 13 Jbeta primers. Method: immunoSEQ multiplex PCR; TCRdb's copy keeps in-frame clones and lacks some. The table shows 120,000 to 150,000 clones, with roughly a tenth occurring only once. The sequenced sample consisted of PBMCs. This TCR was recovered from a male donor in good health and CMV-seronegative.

This CDR3 is CASSSGLAGAAEQYF. Here the CDR3 DNA reads TGTGCCAGCAGTTCCGGACTAGCGGGAGCCGCCGAGCAGTACTTC. The V gene is TRBV6-5, the J gene TRBJ2-7; the match to TRBD2 covers 13 bases. The length of the CDR3 is 15 residues. Looked up from germline, CDR1 is MNHEY and CDR2 is SVGAGI. Trimming at V came to 4 bases and at J to 6 bases, leaving 6 bases not matched to a gene.